This record looks at one T cell receptor (beta chain) sequence and its context. Its target is unknown. This record belongs to a study of beta chain features in type 1 diabetes. Germline CDR1 and CDR2: LGHNA and YSLEER. The germline V and J ends were trimmed by 0 bases and 13 bases, with 10 bases remaining between them. This CDR3 is built from 12 residues. General observations from the study: PCR may have favored shorter templates equally in patients and controls. The analysis here could not establish whether HLA type shapes TCRB rearrangement. In all four CD4+ subsets, TCRB CDR3 length was significantly, moderately reduced in type 1 diabetes. Healthy donors had naive, central memory and Treg TCRB repertoires that appeared less similar than those seen among patients.

Expressed TCRB transcripts were sequenced because the entire RNA isolate underwent reverse transcription. Libraries were prepared by immunoSEQ multiplex PCR; TCRdb keeps only in-frame clonotypes and omits some of them. Altogether around 240,000 clones are present, 16% being singletons, with the ten largest covering approximately 0.081%. The sample consisted of naive CD4+ T cells from blood. The chain recombines TRBV4-3 with TRBJ2-1, with D maybe TRBD1 (5 bases). This TCR was sampled from a young man with type 1 diabetes. The CDR3: CASSQDGQGQFF. The CDR3 nucleotides are TGCGCCAGCAGCCAAGACGGCCAGGGCCAGTTCTTC.